This T cell receptor beta chain was observed in a study of control samples from healthy donors and cancer patients. Remarks on this clone: Other DNA sequences from this sample encode an identical CDR3 as well.

This CDR3 region has 11 residues. Trimming shortened V by 1 base and J by 10 bases, and 5 bases separated the two germline ends. The germline CDR1 and CDR2 sequences are LGHDT and YNNKEL (reference sequence). Sequencing was performed with immunoSEQ multiplex PCR; in TCRdb, only in-frame clones are kept and a portion is missing. Counted here are 80,000 or so clones, 91% occurring once; the ten biggest clones make up 15% to 20%. This TCR was sampled from a man aged 50 or older in good health. The chain joins TRBV3-1 (or the pseudogene TRBV3-2) to TRBJ2-1; D is unclear. Sequenced: blood. The CDR3 DNA reads as TGTGCCAGCAGCCAAGTCCAAGAGCAGTTCTTC. This encodes CASSQVQEQFF.